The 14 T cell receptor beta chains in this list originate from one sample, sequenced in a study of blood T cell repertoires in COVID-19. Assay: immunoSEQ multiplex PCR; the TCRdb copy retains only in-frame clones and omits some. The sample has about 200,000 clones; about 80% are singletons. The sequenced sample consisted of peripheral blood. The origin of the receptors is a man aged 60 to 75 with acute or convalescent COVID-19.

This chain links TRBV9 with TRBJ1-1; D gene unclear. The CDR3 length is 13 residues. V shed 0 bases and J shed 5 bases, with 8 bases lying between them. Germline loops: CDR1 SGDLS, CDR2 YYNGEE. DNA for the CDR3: TGTGCCAGCAGCGTAGTTAGTAATACTGAAGCTTTCTTT. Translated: CASSVVSNTEAFF.

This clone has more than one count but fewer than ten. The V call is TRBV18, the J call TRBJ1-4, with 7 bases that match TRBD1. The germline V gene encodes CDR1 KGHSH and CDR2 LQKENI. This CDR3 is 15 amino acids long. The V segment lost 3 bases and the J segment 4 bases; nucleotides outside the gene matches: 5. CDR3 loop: CASSPGQEFNEKLFF. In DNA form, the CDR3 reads TGTGCCAGCTCACCTGGACAGGAGTTTAATGAAAAACTGTTTTTT.

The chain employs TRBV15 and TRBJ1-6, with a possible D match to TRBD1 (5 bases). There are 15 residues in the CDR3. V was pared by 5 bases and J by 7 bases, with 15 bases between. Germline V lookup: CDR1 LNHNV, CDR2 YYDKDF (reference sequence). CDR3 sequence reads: CATSVRRQGNSPLHF. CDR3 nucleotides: TGTGCCACCAGCGTAAGACGGCAGGGAAATTCACCCCTCCACTTT.

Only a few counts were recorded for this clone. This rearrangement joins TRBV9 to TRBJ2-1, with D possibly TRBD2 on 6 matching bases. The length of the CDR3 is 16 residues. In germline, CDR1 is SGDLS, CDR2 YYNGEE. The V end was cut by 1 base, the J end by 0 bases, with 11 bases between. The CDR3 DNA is TGTGCCAGCAGCGTAACCCGCGGGGTCTCCTACAATGAGCAGTTCTTC. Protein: CASSVTRGVSYNEQFF. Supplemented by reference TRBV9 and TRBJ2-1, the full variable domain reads DSGVTQTPKHLITATGQRVTLRCSPRSGDLSVYWYQQSLDQGLQFLIQYYNGEERAKGNILERFSAQQFPDLHSELNLSSLELGDSALYFCASSVTRGVSYNEQFFGPGTRLTVL.

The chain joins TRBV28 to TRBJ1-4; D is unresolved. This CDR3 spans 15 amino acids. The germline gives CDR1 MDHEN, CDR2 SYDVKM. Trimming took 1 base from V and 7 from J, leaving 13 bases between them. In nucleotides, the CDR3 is TGTGCCAGCAGTTTATTTTCTGCGGGAGGTGAAAAACTGTTTTTT. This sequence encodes CASSLFSAGGEKLFF.

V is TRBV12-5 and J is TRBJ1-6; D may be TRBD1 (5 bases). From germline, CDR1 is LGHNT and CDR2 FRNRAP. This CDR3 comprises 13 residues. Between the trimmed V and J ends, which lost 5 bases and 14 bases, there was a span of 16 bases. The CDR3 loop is CASGLQGSSTLHF. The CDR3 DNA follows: TGTGCTAGTGGTCTGCAGGGATCGTCCACCCTCCACTTT.

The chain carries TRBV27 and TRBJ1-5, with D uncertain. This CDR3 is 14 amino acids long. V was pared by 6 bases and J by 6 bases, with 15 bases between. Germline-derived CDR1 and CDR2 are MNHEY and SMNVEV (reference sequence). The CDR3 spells CASRDRGGVQPQHF. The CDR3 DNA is TGTGCCAGCAGGGACCGGGGTGGAGTTCAGCCCCAGCATTTT.

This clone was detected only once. The CDR3 sequence: CAWEGQTYNSPLHF. The CDR3, as DNA: TGTGCCTGGGAGGGACAGACGTATAATTCACCCCTCCACTTT. V and J are TRBV30 and TRBJ1-6; TRBD1 aligns across 7 bases. V lost 5 bases and J lost 4; bases outside the gene matches: 5. CDR1 is GTSNPN, CDR2 SVGIG, per germline (reference sequence). CDR3 length: 14 amino acids.

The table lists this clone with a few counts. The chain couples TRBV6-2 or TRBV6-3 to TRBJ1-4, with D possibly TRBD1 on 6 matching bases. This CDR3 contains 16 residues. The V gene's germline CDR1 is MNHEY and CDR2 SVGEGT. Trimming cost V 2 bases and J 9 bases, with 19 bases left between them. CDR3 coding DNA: TGTGCCAGCAGTTACATATTCGGGACATCAGGGAAAAAACTGTTTTTT. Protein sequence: CASSYIFGTSGKKLFF.

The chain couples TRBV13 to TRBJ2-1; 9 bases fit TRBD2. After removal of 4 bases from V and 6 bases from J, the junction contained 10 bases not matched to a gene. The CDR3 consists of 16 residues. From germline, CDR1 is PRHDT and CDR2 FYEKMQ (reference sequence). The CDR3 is CASSSRRGLASNEQFF. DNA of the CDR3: TGTGCCAGCAGCTCCCGAAGGGGACTAGCCTCCAATGAGCAGTTCTTC.

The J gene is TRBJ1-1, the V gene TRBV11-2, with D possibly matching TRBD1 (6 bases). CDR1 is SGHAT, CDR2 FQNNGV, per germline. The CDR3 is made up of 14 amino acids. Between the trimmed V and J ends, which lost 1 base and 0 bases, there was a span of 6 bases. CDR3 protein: CASSLGQVNTEAFF. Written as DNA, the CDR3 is TGTGCCAGCAGCTTAGGACAGGTGAACACTGAAGCTTTCTTT.

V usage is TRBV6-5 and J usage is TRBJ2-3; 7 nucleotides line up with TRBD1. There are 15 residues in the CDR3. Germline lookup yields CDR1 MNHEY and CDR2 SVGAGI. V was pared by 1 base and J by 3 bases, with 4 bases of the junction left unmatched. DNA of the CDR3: TGTGCCAGCAGTTACTTGACAGGGTCGACAGATACGCAGTATTTT. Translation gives CASSYLTGSTDTQYF.

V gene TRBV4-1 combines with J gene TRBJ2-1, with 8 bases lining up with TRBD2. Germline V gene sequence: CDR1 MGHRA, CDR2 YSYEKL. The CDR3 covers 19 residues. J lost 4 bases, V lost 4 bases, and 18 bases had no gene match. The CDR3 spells CASSPPSSGSLKNYNEQFF. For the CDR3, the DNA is TGCGCCAGCAGCCCGCCGTCGAGCGGGAGTTTAAAAAATTACAATGAGCAGTTCTTC.

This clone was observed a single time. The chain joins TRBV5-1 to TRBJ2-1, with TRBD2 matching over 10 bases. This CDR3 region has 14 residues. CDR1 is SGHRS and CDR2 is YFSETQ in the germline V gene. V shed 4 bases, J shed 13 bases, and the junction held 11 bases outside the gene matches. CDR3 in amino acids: CASSPPPSGRIQFF. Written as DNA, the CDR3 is TGCGCCAGCAGCCCTCCTCCTAGCGGGAGAATTCAGTTCTTC.